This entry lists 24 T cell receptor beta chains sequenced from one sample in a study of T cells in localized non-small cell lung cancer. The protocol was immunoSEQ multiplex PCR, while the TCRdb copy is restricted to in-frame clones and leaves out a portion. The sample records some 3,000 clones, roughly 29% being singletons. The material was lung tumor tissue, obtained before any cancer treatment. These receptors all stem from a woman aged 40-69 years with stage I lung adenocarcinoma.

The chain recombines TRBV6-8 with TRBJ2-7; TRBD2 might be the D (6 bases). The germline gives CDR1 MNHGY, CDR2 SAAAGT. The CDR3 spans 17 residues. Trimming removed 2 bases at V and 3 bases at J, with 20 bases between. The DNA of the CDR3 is TGTGCCAGCAGTTACACGTTGAAGGGCGGGAAGGGCTACGAGCAGTACTTC. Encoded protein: CASSYTLKGGKGYEQYF.

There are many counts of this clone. In DNA, the CDR3 is TGTGCCAGCAGCGCTGAACAGGGGGCGGGAGAGACCCAGTACTTC. As protein: CASSAEQGAGETQYF. V is TRBV9 and J is TRBJ2-5; 9 bases map to TRBD1. The CDR3 has 15 residues. Germline CDR1 SGDLS, CDR2 YYNGEE. V lost 3 bases and J lost 4; bases outside the gene matches: 7.

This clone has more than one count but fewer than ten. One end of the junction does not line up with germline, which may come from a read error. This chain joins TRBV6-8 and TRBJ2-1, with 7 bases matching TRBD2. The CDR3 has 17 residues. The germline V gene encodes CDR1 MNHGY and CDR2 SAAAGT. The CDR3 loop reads CAISAWMGGISYNEQFF. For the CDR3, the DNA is TGTGCCATCAGTGCCTGGATGGGAGGGATCTCCTACAATGAGCAGTTCTTC.

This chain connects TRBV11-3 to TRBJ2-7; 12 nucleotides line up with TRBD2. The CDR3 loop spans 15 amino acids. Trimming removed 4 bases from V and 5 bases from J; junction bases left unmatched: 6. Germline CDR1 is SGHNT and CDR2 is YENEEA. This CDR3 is CASSWRLAGEDEQYF. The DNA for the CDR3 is TGTGCCAGCAGCTGGCGACTAGCGGGAGAAGACGAGCAGTACTTC.

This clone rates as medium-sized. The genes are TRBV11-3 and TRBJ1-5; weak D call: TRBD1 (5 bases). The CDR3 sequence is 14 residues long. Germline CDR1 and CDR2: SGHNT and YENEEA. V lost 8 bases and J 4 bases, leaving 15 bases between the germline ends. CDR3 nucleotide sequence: TGTGCCAGCCAGGCCGGGGCAGCTAATCAGCCCCAGCATTTT. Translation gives CASQAGAANQPQHF. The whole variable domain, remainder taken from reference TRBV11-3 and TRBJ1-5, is EAGVVQSPRYKIIEKKQPVAFWCNPISGHNTLYWYLQNLGQGPELLIRYENEEAVDDSQLPKDRFSAERLKGVDSTLKIQPAELGDSAVYLCASQAGAANQPQHFGDGTRLSIL.

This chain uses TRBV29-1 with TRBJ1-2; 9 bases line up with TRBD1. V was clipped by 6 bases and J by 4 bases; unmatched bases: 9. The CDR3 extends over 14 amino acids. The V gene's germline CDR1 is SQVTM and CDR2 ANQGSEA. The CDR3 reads CSVTGTGTFYGYTF. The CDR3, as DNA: TGCAGCGTAACCGGGACAGGGACTTTCTATGGCTACACCTTC.

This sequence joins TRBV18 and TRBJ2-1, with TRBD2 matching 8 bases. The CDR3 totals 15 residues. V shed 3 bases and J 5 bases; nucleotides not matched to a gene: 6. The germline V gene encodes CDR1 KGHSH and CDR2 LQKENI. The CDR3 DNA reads TGTGCCAGCTCACCTAGACTAGCGCATGACAATGAGCAGTTCTTC. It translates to CASSPRLAHDNEQFF.

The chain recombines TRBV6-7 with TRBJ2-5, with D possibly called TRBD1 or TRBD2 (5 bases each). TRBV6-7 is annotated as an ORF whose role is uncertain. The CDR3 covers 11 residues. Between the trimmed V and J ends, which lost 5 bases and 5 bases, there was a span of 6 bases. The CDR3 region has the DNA TGTGCCAGCAGTGAGGGGGAGACCCAGTACTTC. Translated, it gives CASSEGETQYF.

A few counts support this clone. CDR3: CASSPGLAGDTQYF. In DNA form, the CDR3 reads TGTGCCAGCAGCCCGGGACTAGCGGGAGATACGCAGTATTTT. The chain carries TRBV11-3 and TRBJ2-3, with TRBD2 matching over 12 bases. There are 14 residues in the CDR3. The V gene end was trimmed by 5 bases and the J gene end by 5 bases; junction bases not matched to a gene: 2. Germline CDR1 is SGHNT and CDR2 is YENEEA.

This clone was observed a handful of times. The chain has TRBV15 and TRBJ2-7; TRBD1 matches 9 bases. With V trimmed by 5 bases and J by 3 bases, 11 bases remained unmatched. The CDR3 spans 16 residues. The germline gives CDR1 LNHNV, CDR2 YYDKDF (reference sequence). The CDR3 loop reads CATSPGGGQGRYEQYF. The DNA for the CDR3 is TGTGCCACCAGCCCCGGCGGGGGACAGGGCCGCTACGAGCAGTACTTC.

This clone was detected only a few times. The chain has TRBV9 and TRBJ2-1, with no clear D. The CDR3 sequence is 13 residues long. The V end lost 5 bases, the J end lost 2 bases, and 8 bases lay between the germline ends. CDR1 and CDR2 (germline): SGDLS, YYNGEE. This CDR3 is CASSVATYNEQFF. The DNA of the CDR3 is TGTGCCAGCAGTGTCGCAACCTACAATGAGCAGTTCTTC.

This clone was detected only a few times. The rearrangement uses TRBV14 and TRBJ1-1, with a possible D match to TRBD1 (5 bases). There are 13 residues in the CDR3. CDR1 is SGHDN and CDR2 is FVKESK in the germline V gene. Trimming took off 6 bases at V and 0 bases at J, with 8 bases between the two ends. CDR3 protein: CASSLTVNTEAFF. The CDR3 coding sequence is TGTGCCAGCAGTCTGACAGTGAACACTGAAGCTTTCTTT.

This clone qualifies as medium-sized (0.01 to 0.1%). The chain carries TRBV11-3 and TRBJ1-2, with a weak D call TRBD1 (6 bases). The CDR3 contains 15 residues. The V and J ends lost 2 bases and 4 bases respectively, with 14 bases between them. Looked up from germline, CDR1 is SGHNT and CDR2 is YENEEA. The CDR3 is CASSLTTGLPYGYTF. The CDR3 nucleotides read TGTGCCAGCAGCTTAACTACAGGGCTACCCTATGGCTACACCTTC.

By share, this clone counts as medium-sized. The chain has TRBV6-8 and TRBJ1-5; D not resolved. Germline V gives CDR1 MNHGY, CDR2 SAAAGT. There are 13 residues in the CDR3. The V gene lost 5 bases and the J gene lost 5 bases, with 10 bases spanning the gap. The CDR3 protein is CASSVPYDQPQHF. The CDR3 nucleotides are TGTGCCAGCAGTGTCCCATACGATCAGCCCCAGCATTTT.

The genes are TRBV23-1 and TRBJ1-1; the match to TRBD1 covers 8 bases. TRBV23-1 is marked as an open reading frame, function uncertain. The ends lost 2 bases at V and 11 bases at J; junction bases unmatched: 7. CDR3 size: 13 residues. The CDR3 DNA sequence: TGCGCCAGCAGTCAACTACCAGGGGGCTTGGCTTTCTTT. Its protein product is CASSQLPGGLAFF.

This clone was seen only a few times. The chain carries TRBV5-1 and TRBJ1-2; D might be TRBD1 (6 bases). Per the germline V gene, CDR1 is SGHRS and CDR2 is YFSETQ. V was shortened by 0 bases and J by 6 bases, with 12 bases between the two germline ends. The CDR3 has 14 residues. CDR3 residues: CASSLASQGDGYTF. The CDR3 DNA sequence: TGCGCCAGCAGCTTGGCTTCACAGGGCGATGGCTACACCTTC.

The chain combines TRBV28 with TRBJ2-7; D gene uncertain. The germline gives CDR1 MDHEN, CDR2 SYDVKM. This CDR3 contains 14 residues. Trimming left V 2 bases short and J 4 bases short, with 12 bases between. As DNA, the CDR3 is TGTGCCAGCAGTTTAATTACCGTTGGGTACGAGCAGTACTTC. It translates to CASSLITVGYEQYF.

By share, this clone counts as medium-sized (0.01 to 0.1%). CDR3 loop: CASSRSAAPTDTQYF. CDR3 DNA sequence: TGTGCCAGCAGCAGGTCGGCGGCGCCCACAGATACGCAGTATTTT. The V gene is TRBV11-3, the J gene TRBJ2-3; D remains ambiguous. Trimming cost V 5 bases and J 2 bases, with 14 bases left between them. CDR1 and CDR2 from the germline V gene are SGHNT and YENEEA. CDR3 size: 15 residues.

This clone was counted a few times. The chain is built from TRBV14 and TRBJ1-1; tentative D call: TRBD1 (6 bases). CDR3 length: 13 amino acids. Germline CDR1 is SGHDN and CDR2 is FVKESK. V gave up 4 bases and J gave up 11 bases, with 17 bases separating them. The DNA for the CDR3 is TGTGCCAGCAGCCTCGGACAGCGTACACAGGCTTTCTTT. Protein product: CASSLGQRTQAFF.

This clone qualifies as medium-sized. The CDR3 DNA sequence: TGTGCCAGCAGTTACTCTGGACGAGCCACAGATACGCAGTATTTT. This codes for CASSYSGRATDTQYF. V usage is TRBV6-8 and J usage is TRBJ2-3; no clear D gene. This CDR3 has 15 residues. Germline V lookup: CDR1 MNHGY, CDR2 SAAAGT. Trimming took 0 bases from V and 2 from J, leaving 9 bases between them.

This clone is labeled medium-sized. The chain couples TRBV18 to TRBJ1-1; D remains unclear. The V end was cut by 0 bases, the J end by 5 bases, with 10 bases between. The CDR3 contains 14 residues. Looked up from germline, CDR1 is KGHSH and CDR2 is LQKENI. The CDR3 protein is CASSPPSEATEAFF. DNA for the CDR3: TGTGCCAGCTCACCACCCTCGGAGGCGACTGAAGCTTTCTTT.

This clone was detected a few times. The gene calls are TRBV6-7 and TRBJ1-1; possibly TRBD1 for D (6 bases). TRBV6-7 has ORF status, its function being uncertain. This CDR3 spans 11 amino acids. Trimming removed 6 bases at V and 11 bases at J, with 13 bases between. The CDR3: CASSQGLRAFF. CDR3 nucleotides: TGTGCCAGCAGCCAGGGGTTACGGGCTTTCTTT.

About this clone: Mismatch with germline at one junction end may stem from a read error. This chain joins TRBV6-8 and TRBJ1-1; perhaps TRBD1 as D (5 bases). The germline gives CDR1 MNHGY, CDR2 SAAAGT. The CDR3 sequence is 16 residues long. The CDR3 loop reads CAISAREFAGSTEAFF. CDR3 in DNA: TGTGCCATCAGTGCCAGGGAGTTCGCGGGGAGCACTGAAGCTTTCTTT.

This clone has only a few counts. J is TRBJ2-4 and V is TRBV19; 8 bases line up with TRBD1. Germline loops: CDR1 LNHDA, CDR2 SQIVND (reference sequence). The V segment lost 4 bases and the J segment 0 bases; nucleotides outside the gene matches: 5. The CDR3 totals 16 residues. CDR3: CASSSRTGLAKNIQYF. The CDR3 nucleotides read TGTGCCAGTAGTAGCCGGACAGGGCTAGCCAAAAACATTCAGTACTTC.